This is a list of T cell receptor beta chains from one sample in a study of blood T cell repertoires in COVID-19. TCRdb's table, derived via immunoSEQ multiplex PCR, lists solely in-frame clones and lacks some. Of under 200,000 clones in the sample, approximately 80% were seen once. Sequenced sample: PBMCs or T cells enriched from blood (not recorded which). All receptors derive from a man aged 50 to 60 who had recovered from COVID-19. Each CDR3 is given with its conserved first and last residue. The D gene is left open where the match is weak. Clone sizes are given selectively: once, few, many, or a class where the clone is expanded.

TGTGCCAGCAGTCAGGGGCCGGAGAACACCGGGGAGCTGTTTTTT	CASSQGPENTGELFF	TRBJ2-2	TRBV11-3	-	-
TGTGCCACCAGTGATCCCGGGACTAGCCGCCCGGAGACCCAGTACTTC	CATSDPGTSRPETQYF	TRBJ2-5	TRBV24-1	once	TRBD2
TGTGCCAGCAGCCCCGGCAGCGGGAACACTGAAGCTTTCTTT	CASSPGSGNTEAFF	TRBJ1-1	TRBV7-3	-	-
TGCGCCAGCGACCAGCTTGGTTCAGGGGAGACCCAGTACTTC	CASDQLGSGETQYF	TRBJ2-5	TRBV5-1	-	-
TGTGCCAGCAGCCAATCGCTAGCCGCCTACAATGAGCAGTTCTTC	CASSQSLAAYNEQFF	TRBJ2-1	TRBV3-1/TRBV3-2	-	-
TGTGCCAGCAGCCCCACGGGAGGGACTGAAGCTTTCTTT	CASSPTGGTEAFF	TRBJ1-1	TRBV7-3	-	-
TGTGCCAGCAGCCAAGGAATTCCAGCCTACGAGCAGTACTTC	CASSQGIPAYEQYF	TRBJ2-7	TRBV3-1/TRBV3-2	-	-
TGCAGCGTTGAAGAAGTGGCAACTAACTATGGCTACACCTTC	CSVEEVATNYGYTF	TRBJ1-2	TRBV29-1	-	-
TGTGCCAGCAGTGTGGGGGCAGGGATCGGCAATCAGCCCCAGCATTTT	CASSVGAGIGNQPQHF	TRBJ1-5	TRBV6-1	-	-
TGTGCCAGCAGTGACACCGAGCCGTCCGAGCAGTACTTC	CASSDTEPSEQYF	TRBJ2-7	TRBV6-1	-	-
TGTGCCAGCAGGGAGTCTGCCTCTGGGGCCAACGTCCTGACTTTC	CASRESASGANVLTF	TRBJ2-6	TRBV2	-	-
TGTGCCAGCAGCCCGGGACAGTTTCTTAACTATGGCTACACCTTC	CASSPGQFLNYGYTF	TRBJ1-2	TRBV11-2	-	TRBD1
TGCGCCAGCAGCGGAGGGACAGTGTACCAAGAGACCCAGTACTTC	CASSGGTVYQETQYF	TRBJ2-5	TRBV5-1	few	-
TGTGCCAGCAGCCAAGACCGACTGGACAGTCGCCTCCACTTT	CASSQDRLDSRLHF	TRBJ1-6	TRBV3-1/TRBV3-2	-	-
TGTGCCAGCACCGGAAGCGGGGGGGGAGATTCACCCCTCCACTTT	CASTGSGGGDSPLHF	TRBJ1-6	TRBV28	-	-
TGTGCCAGCAGCCAACAGGGGGCGATGGGGGGCTACACCTTC	CASSQQGAMGGYTF	TRBJ1-2	TRBV3-1/TRBV3-2	-	TRBD1
TGCGCCAGCGGCGACAAGTTGTCCTACGAGCAGTACTTC	CASGDKLSYEQYF	TRBJ2-7	TRBV5-1	-	-
TGTGCCAGCAGTGAAGAGAGGGGGCTAAACTATGGCTACACCTTC	CASSEERGLNYGYTF	TRBJ1-2	TRBV6-4	-	TRBD1
TGTGCCAGCAGCACTGGACTAGCGGGAAGAGGTGGCAGGGGCACAGATACGCAGTATTTT	CASSTGLAGRGGRGTDTQYF	TRBJ2-3	TRBV5-5	-	TRBD2
TGTGCCAGCAGTGAACCTAGCGGGGGGCCGGAGACCCAGTACTTC	CASSEPSGGPETQYF	TRBJ2-5	TRBV2	few	TRBD2
TGCGCCAGCAGCGGGAGGACAGGGGGCTATGGCTACACCTTC	CASSGRTGGYGYTF	TRBJ1-2	TRBV5-1	-	TRBD1
TGTGCCAGCAGACAAACAGGGGAGGACACTGAAGCTTTCTTT	CASRQTGEDTEAFF	TRBJ1-1	TRBV6-4	-	TRBD1
TGTGCCAGCAGCCAATCGGTAGCCAAAAACATTCAGTACTTC	CASSQSVAKNIQYF	TRBJ2-4	TRBV14	-	-
TGCGCCAGCAGCTCGTTGGGAGTTGGCTACACCTTC	CASSSLGVGYTF	TRBJ1-2	TRBV5-1	-	-
TGTGCCACCAGCAAAGACAGGGCCCCTAATGAAAAACTGTTTTTT	CATSKDRAPNEKLFF	TRBJ1-4	TRBV15	-	TRBD1
TGTGCCAGTAGTGTGGGGTTTGGGGGACGGGAGGAGACCCAGTACTTC	CASSVGFGGREETQYF	TRBJ2-5	TRBV19	-	-